These 27 T cell receptor beta chains originate from one sample sequenced in a study of shared clonotypes between healthy human individuals. Clones were read by immunoSEQ multiplex PCR, and TCRdb kept only the in-frame ones, dropping some. Of over 850,000 clones listed, 75% to 80% are singletons. The sequencing sample was made of memory CD4+ T cells from PBMCs. Indicated subset: CD45RA-negative fraction. All receptors derive from a man aged 18 to 35 in good health. Some clones in this sample may be carry-over from other donors' samples.

This sequence joins TRBV2 and TRBJ2-5; tentative D call: TRBD2 (5 bases). V lost 4 bases, J lost 9 bases, and 18 bases lay in between. The CDR3 is 14 residues long. Germline CDR1 SNHLY, CDR2 FYNNEI. The CDR3 coding sequence is TGTGCCAGCAGTGTTGGCGGGCCCTATGGGGCCCAGTACTTC. The encoded protein is CASSVGGPYGAQYF.

The chain has TRBV28 and TRBJ1-2, with a tentative D call TRBD1 (6 bases). Trimming cost V 6 bases and J 4 bases, with 21 bases left between them. The CDR3 loop spans 16 amino acids. Germline CDR1 MDHEN, CDR2 SYDVKM. CDR3 coding DNA: TGTGCCAGCAGCTTCTACAGGGTTTTGGCTAGCTATGGCTACACCTTC. Its translation is CASSFYRVLASYGYTF.

J is TRBJ1-2 and V is TRBV19; D gene unclear. V gave up 8 bases and J gave up 4 bases, with 11 bases separating them. This CDR3 has 12 residues. Per germline, CDR1 LNHDA and CDR2 SQIVND (reference sequence). CDR3 protein: CASSRSSYGYTF. CDR3 DNA sequence: TGTGCCAGTTCAAGAAGTTCCTATGGCTACACCTTC.

The rearrangement links TRBV18 to TRBJ1-5; D uncertain. Per germline, CDR1 KGHSH and CDR2 LQKENI. The V and J ends lost 2 bases and 6 bases respectively, with 8 bases between them. The CDR3 is 13 amino acids. CDR3 loop: CASSPVLGQPQHF. CDR3 nucleotides: TGTGCCAGCTCACCAGTACTTGGTCAGCCCCAGCATTTT.

This chain uses TRBV29-1 with TRBJ1-1, with 10 bases fitting TRBD1. The V and J ends lost 6 bases and 8 bases, in that order; junction bases with no gene match: 6. In germline, CDR1 is SQVTM, CDR2 ANQGSEA. The CDR3 contains 12 residues. CDR3 amino acids: CSVGQGRGEAFF. CDR3 DNA: TGCAGCGTGGGACAGGGGCGAGGGGAAGCTTTCTTT.

This clone was seen a handful of times. The rearrangement uses TRBV19 and TRBJ2-5, with D maybe TRBD2 (6 bases). Trimming removed 4 bases from V and 2 bases from J, with 11 bases in between. This CDR3 region has 14 residues. CDR1 is LNHDA and CDR2 is SQIVND in the germline V gene (reference sequence). The CDR3 bases are TGTGCCAGTAGTACACAGAGCGGGCAAGAGACCCAGTACTTC. Protein sequence: CASSTQSGQETQYF.

This chain connects TRBV7-3 to TRBJ2-3, with D hard to call. CDR1 and CDR2 from the germline V gene are SGHTA and FQGTGA. Trimming removed 5 bases from V and 6 bases from J, with 12 bases in between. The CDR3 runs to 13 residues. The CDR3 nucleotides read TGTGCCAGCAGCAAACCGGGCGCGGATACGCAGTATTTT. It yields the protein CASSKPGADTQYF.

In nucleotides, the CDR3 is TGTGCCAGTAGTGTCGGGACAGGGCGCAATCAGCCCCAGCATTTT. Translating gives CASSVGTGRNQPQHF. The rearrangement links TRBV19 to TRBJ1-5; 9 nucleotides agree with TRBD1. The CDR3 contains 15 residues. Germline V CDR1 and CDR2: LNHDA, SQIVND (reference sequence). The junction had 4 bases not matched to a gene; V was cut back by 5 bases and J by 2 bases.

About this clone itself: The identical CDR3 is also encoded by other nucleotide sequences in the sample. CDR3 region: CASSFYDTQYF. CDR3 sequence (DNA): TGTGCCAGCAGTTTTTATGATACGCAGTATTTT. The V call is TRBV28, the J call TRBJ2-3; D ambiguous. The ends were cut back, 3 bases at V and 6 bases at J, with 4 bases in the middle. Germline V gene lookup returns CDR1 MDHEN and CDR2 SYDVKM. There are 11 residues in the CDR3.

This clone showed up just a few times. This same CDR3 is encoded by further DNA sequences in the sample. The chain employs TRBV7-3 and TRBJ2-3; TRBD1 aligns across 9 bases. The CDR3 sequence is 16 residues long. Germline V CDR1 and CDR2: SGHTA, FQGTGA. With 1 base clipped from V and 3 bases from J, the junction kept 5 bases outside the gene matches. Here the CDR3 DNA reads TGTGCCAGCAGCTTAAACTTAGGGACAGGGACAGATACGCAGTATTTT. Its translation is CASSLNLGTGTDTQYF.

This sequence joins TRBV7-2 and TRBJ2-5, with D uncertain. The germline V gene has CDR1 SGHTA and CDR2 FQGNSA. The length of the CDR3 is 14 residues. The V gene lost 2 bases and the J gene lost 3 bases, with 10 bases spanning the gap. Written as DNA, the CDR3 is TGTGCCAGCAGCTTAAGTAGCCGGAAAGAGACCCAGTACTTC. Its protein product is CASSLSSRKETQYF. Supplemented by reference TRBV7-2 and TRBJ2-5, the full variable domain reads GAGVSQSPSNKVTEKGKDVELRCDPISGHTALYWYRQSLGQGLEFLIYFQGNSAPDKSGLPSDRFSAERTGGSVSTLTIQRTQQEDSAVYLCASSLSSRKETQYFGPGTRLLVL.

Remarks on this clone: A much larger clone differs by one base, so this may be a read error. The genes are TRBV7-2 and TRBJ1-5, with 7 bases that match TRBD1. Losses at the gene ends were 6 bases for V and 1 base for J; bases not matched to a gene: 0. This CDR3 has 13 residues. Germline V lookup: CDR1 SGHTA, CDR2 FQGNSA. The CDR3 nucleotides are TGTGCCAGCAGGGGACAGAGCAATCAGCCCCAGCATTTT. This translates into CASRGQSNQPQHF.

The V gene is TRBV28, the J gene TRBJ2-5, with D perhaps TRBD2 (5 bases). V gave up 2 bases and J gave up 5 bases, with 12 bases separating them. The germline gives CDR1 MDHEN, CDR2 SYDVKM. CDR3 size: 14 residues. The chain's CDR3 is CASSLIGSRETQYF. The CDR3 DNA reads TGTGCCAGCAGTTTAATTGGGAGTAGGGAGACCCAGTACTTC. The complete variable domain, with remaining parts taken from reference TRBV28 and TRBJ2-5, reads DVKVTQSSRYLVKRTGEKVFLECVQDMDHENMFWYRQDPGLGLRLIYFSYDVKMKEKGDIPEGYSVSREKKERFSLILESASTNQTSMYLCASSLIGSRETQYFGPGTRLLVL.

V gene TRBV11-2 combines with J gene TRBJ1-4; no clear D gene. Trimming removed 5 bases from V and 3 bases from J, with 13 bases in between. CDR3 length: 15 residues. Germline V CDR1 and CDR2: SGHAT, FQNNGV. The DNA of the CDR3 is TGTGCCAGCAGCGGCCGAGATGTACCTAATGAAAAACTGTTTTTT. Encoded protein: CASSGRDVPNEKLFF.

This clone showed up just once. The V gene is TRBV5-1, the J gene TRBJ1-1; TRBD1 is a possible D gene (5 bases). Germline V gene data show CDR1 as SGHRS and CDR2 as YFSETQ. The ends were cut back, 2 bases at V and 3 bases at J, with 8 bases in the middle. The CDR3 covers 13 residues. Here the CDR3 DNA reads TGCGCCAGCAGCTTCGGGGCGGACACTGAAGCTTTCTTT. It translates to CASSFGADTEAFF. The variable domain in full, completed from reference TRBV5-1 and TRBJ1-1, reads KAGVTQTPRYLIKTRGQQVTLSCSPISGHRSVSWYQQTPGQGLQFLFEYFSETQRNKGNFPGRFSGRQFSNSRSEMNVSTLELGDSALYLCASSFGADTEAFFGQGTRLTVV.

The chain recombines TRBV19 with TRBJ2-3; 11 bases agree with TRBD2. V was pared by 4 bases and J by 1 base, with 13 bases of the junction left unmatched. The CDR3 sequence is 19 residues long. The V gene's germline CDR1 is LNHDA and CDR2 SQIVND (reference sequence). The CDR3 nucleotides are TGTGCCAGTAGTAGAAGACTAGCGGGAAACGGCCGGGGCACAGATACGCAGTATTTT. Translation: CASSRRLAGNGRGTDTQYF.

V gene TRBV11-3 combines with J gene TRBJ2-1, with 7 bases that match TRBD1. Germline values: CDR1 SGHNT, CDR2 YENEEA. Unmatched junction bases numbered 3, after V lost 0 bases and J lost 7 bases. The CDR3 runs 14 residues. The CDR3 DNA reads as TGTGCCAGCAGCTTAGAAACAGGGGAGAATGAGCAGTTCTTC. As protein: CASSLETGENEQFF.

About this clone: Other nucleotide sequences from this sample produce the same CDR3. The chain uses TRBV5-4 and TRBJ2-1; unclear D gene. Between the trimmed V and J ends, which lost 4 bases and 5 bases, there was a span of 4 bases. CDR1 is SGHNT and CDR2 is YYREEE in the germline V gene (reference sequence). The CDR3 totals 11 residues. This chain's CDR3 is CASSLNNEQFF. The CDR3 coding sequence is TGTGCCAGCAGCCTCAACAATGAGCAGTTCTTC.

The chain couples TRBV4-1 to TRBJ1-3; maybe TRBD1 (6 bases). Trimming took 4 bases from V and 0 from J, leaving 19 bases between them. CDR3 length equals 18 residues. Germline V gives CDR1 MGHRA, CDR2 YSYEKL. DNA of the CDR3: TGCGCCAGCAGCCTCAAGGGGGGGGCCACAACCTCTGGAAACACCATATATTTT. Translation: CASSLKGGATTSGNTIYF.

This clone was recorded at least ten times. The V gene is TRBV5-1, the J gene TRBJ1-4; D possibly corresponds to TRBD1 (6 bases). The germline gives CDR1 SGHRS, CDR2 YFSETQ. There are 14 residues in the CDR3. Trimming shortened V by 4 bases and J by 5 bases, and 12 bases separated the two germline ends. CDR3 protein: CASSRDTRNEKLFF. The CDR3 coding sequence is TGCGCCAGCAGCCGGGACACTCGGAATGAAAAACTGTTTTTT.

This clone showed up just once. The CDR3 region has the DNA TGTGCCAGCAGCCGGCGGAACCTTGGACAGGGGGCTAACTATGGCTACACCTTC. Its protein product is CASSRRNLGQGANYGYTF. This rearrangement joins TRBV27 to TRBJ1-2; 10 nucleotides align to TRBD1. The CDR3 has 18 residues. J was trimmed by 0 bases and V by 6 bases; bases with no gene match: 13. Per germline, CDR1 MNHEY and CDR2 SMNVEV (reference sequence).

This chain links TRBV6-6 with TRBJ2-7; D is unclear. Trimming removed 6 bases at V and 4 bases at J, with 16 bases between. Germline V CDR1 and CDR2: MNHNY, SVGAGI (reference sequence). The CDR3 is 14 amino acids. The CDR3 here is CASSRDPVVYEQYF. DNA of the CDR3: TGTGCCAGCAGCCGAGACCCGGTTGTGTACGAGCAGTACTTC.

This clone was observed once. V is TRBV11-2 and J is TRBJ2-7; 9 nucleotides align to TRBD1. The V gene end was trimmed by 1 base and the J gene end by 3 bases; junction bases not matched to a gene: 4. From germline, CDR1 is SGHAT and CDR2 FQNNGV. The CDR3 is 15 amino acids. The CDR3 region has the DNA TGTGCCAGCAGCTTAGCCTCGGGACAGGGCTACGAGCAGTACTTC. Translation gives CASSLASGQGYEQYF.

The V gene is TRBV5-1, the J gene TRBJ2-5, with D tentatively TRBD1 or TRBD2 (5 bases each). Germline CDR1 reads SGHRS; CDR2 reads YFSETQ. V lost 3 bases and J 4 bases, leaving 13 bases between the germline ends. The CDR3 extends over 14 amino acids. CDR3 sequence: CASSWGRGGETQYF. The CDR3 nucleotides read TGCGCCAGCAGCTGGGGACGAGGCGGAGAGACCCAGTACTTC.

Remarks on this clone: Possible read error: a much larger clone is one base away. The chain links TRBV30 to TRBJ2-7; 10 nucleotides match TRBD1. This CDR3 spans 13 amino acids. Germline assignment: CDR1 GTSNPN and CDR2 SVGIG (reference sequence). The CDR3 reads CTWGTGAGYEQYF. CDR3 DNA: TGTACCTGGGGGACAGGGGCGGGCTACGAGCAGTACTTC.

The chain is built from TRBV5-1 and TRBJ2-2; the match to TRBD1 covers 7 bases. The CDR3 consists of 15 residues. CDR1 and CDR2 (germline): SGHRS, YFSETQ. The ends lost 4 bases at V and 2 bases at J; junction bases unmatched: 5. As DNA, the CDR3 is TGCGCCAGCAGCCAGGGACAGACCAACACCGGGGAGCTGTTTTTT. Amino acid sequence: CASSQGQTNTGELFF.

This clone was detected only a few times. The V and J genes are TRBV28 and TRBJ1-2, with 7 nucleotides matching TRBD1. This CDR3 has 12 amino acids. Looked up from germline, CDR1 is MDHEN and CDR2 is SYDVKM. V lost 10 bases, J lost 2 bases, and 4 bases stayed unmatched. The DNA of the CDR3 is TGTGCCACCAGACAGGGCAACTATGGCTACACCTTC. Amino acids: CATRQGNYGYTF.